The table lists the clone carrying this T cell receptor (beta chain) with a few counts. Some clones are missing from TCRdb's copy, which holds only in-frame ones; the method was immunoSEQ multiplex PCR. This table holds more than 150,000 clones, 84% found once. The CDR3 contains 15 residues. V shed 8 bases and J shed 4 bases, with 20 bases lying between them. The germline V gene has CDR1 KGHDR and CDR2 SFDVKD. The data belong to a study of blood T cell repertoires in COVID-19. Background on the study: Samples of COVID-19 (acute and convalescent) were obtained from the United States, Italy and Spain.

The rearrangement uses TRBV24-1 and TRBJ2-7, with D possibly being TRBD1 (7 bases). Source material: PBMCs or T cells enriched from blood (not recorded which). The clonotype comes from a woman aged 45-60 years who had recovered from COVID-19. The CDR3 nucleotides read TGTGCCACCATGTACCCGGGGGACAGCCCTTACGAGCAGTACTTC. Its translation: CATMYPGDSPYEQYF.